A single sample is the source of the 14 T cell receptor beta chains below, sequenced in a study of cytomegalovirus exposure and HLA in healthy donors. Amplification used 60 Vbeta primers and 13 Jbeta primers. Using immunoSEQ multiplex PCR, the repertoire was profiled, and TCRdb retains in-frame clones only, with some absent. The sample records some 98,000 clones, approximately 76% being singletons. The sample comprised PBMCs. The receptors were sampled from a man aged 40-50 years in good health and CMV-seronegative.

This clone was recorded a few times. The genes are TRBV15 and TRBJ2-2, with no clear D. The length of the CDR3 is 13 residues. V shed 3 bases and J shed 3 bases, with 5 bases lying between them. Germline V gives CDR1 LNHNV, CDR2 YYDKDF (reference sequence). CDR3 nucleotide sequence: TGTGCCACCAGCAGCAAGCACACCGGGGAGCTGTTTTTT. It specifies CATSSKHTGELFF.

DNA of the CDR3: TGTGCCAGCAGCTTAGGTCCCAAGCCGCAGTACTTC. Protein product: CASSLGPKPQYF. This chain connects TRBV11-3 to TRBJ2-7; no firm D call. Trimming removed 1 base from V and 9 bases from J, with 10 bases in between. The CDR3 is made up of 12 amino acids. The germline gives CDR1 SGHNT, CDR2 YENEEA. The variable domain in full, completed from reference TRBV11-3 and TRBJ2-7, reads EAGVVQSPRYKIIEKKQPVAFWCNPISGHNTLYWYLQNLGQGPELLIRYENEEAVDDSQLPKDRFSAERLKGVDSTLKIQPAELGDSAVYLCASSLGPKPQYFGPGTRLTVT.

CDR3 in DNA: TGTGCCAGCAGCTTGAATCGGGGGGCGGCTTTCTTT. This translates into CASSLNRGAAFF. The rearrangement uses TRBV5-6 and TRBJ1-1, with a tentative D call TRBD1 (6 bases). The V end was cut by 1 base, the J end by 11 bases, with 12 bases between. Per germline, CDR1 SGHDT and CDR2 YYEEEE. The CDR3 runs to 12 residues.

The rearrangement uses TRBV29-1 and TRBJ2-5, with 8 bases lining up with TRBD1. The CDR3 loop spans 13 amino acids. V trimming: 6 bases; J trimming: 5 bases; junction bases outside the gene matches: 8. The germline gives CDR1 SQVTM, CDR2 ANQGSEA. The CDR3 region has the DNA TGCAGCGTCCAAGGGACAGGCATGGAGACCCAGTACTTC. This sequence encodes CSVQGTGMETQYF. The full variable domain, in which reference TRBV29-1 and TRBJ2-5 provide the parts outside the CDR3, is SAVISQKPSRDICQRGTSLTIQCQVDSQVTMMFWYRQQPGQSLTLIATANQGSEATYESGFVIDKFPISRPNLTFSTLTVSNMSPEDSSIYLCSVQGTGMETQYFGPGTRLLVL.

This chain uses TRBV9 with TRBJ2-7; perhaps TRBD2 as D (5 bases). Germline V gives CDR1 SGDLS, CDR2 YYNGEE. The CDR3 is 15 amino acids. Trimming left V 7 bases short and J 3 bases short, with 20 bases between. CDR3: CASCQPGSAVYEQYF. In nucleotides, the CDR3 is TGTGCCAGCTGTCAACCCGGTAGCGCAGTCTACGAGCAGTACTTC.

Only a few counts were recorded for this clone. The chain carries TRBV7-2 and TRBJ2-3; maybe TRBD2 (6 bases). Trimming took off 5 bases at V and 5 bases at J, with 26 bases between the two ends. This CDR3 is 18 amino acids long. Germline values: CDR1 SGHTA, CDR2 FQGNSA. CDR3 sequence reads: CASSQRTGSGLQKDTQYF. CDR3 in DNA: TGTGCCAGCAGCCAACGGACGGGGAGCGGACTACAGAAAGATACGCAGTATTTT.

The rearrangement joins TRBV28 to TRBJ2-5, with TRBD2 matching over 13 bases. This CDR3 is built from 18 residues. V was pared by 5 bases and J by 3 bases, with 12 bases of the junction left unmatched. CDR1 is MDHEN, CDR2 SYDVKM, per germline. In nucleotides, the CDR3 is TGTGCCAGCAGTAACACCCTAATGACTAGCGGGAGGAAAGAGACCCAGTACTTC. Its protein is CASSNTLMTSGRKETQYF.

This sequence joins TRBV7-6 and TRBJ2-7, with 9 positions matching TRBD1. CDR1 is SGHVS, CDR2 FNYEAQ, per germline. Trimming removed 5 bases from V and 2 bases from J; junction bases left unmatched: 7. The CDR3 runs to 15 residues. CDR3 sequence (DNA): TGTGCCAGCAGCACAGGGACAGGGAAAGCCTACGAGCAGTACTTC. Protein product: CASSTGTGKAYEQYF.

The genes are TRBV29-1 and TRBJ1-3; D might be TRBD1 (5 bases). Germline lookup yields CDR1 SQVTM and CDR2 ANQGSEA. This CDR3 comprises 13 residues. V dropped 7 bases and J dropped 1 base, with 11 bases sitting between them. CDR3 in DNA: TGCAGCGCCCTGGGGCGGTCTGGAAACACCATATATTTT. This gives the protein CSALGRSGNTIYF.

The J gene is TRBJ2-2, the V gene TRBV6-4; TRBD2 agrees at 11 bases. V lost 6 bases, J lost 4 bases, and 4 bases stayed unmatched. Germline V CDR1 and CDR2: MRHNA, SNTAGT. CDR3 length: 15 amino acids. The CDR3 DNA is TGTGCCAGCAGACTAGCGGGAGTAGGCACCGGGGAGCTGTTTTTT. Encoded protein: CASRLAGVGTGELFF.

This chain connects TRBV29-1 to TRBJ2-7, with TRBD2 matching over 8 bases. With 4 bases clipped from V and 2 bases from J, the junction kept 4 bases outside the gene matches. Germline V gives CDR1 SQVTM, CDR2 ANQGSEA. This CDR3 contains 13 residues. The CDR3, as DNA: TGCAGCGTTGCTGAGGGACTAGCCTACGAGCAGTACTTC. This encodes CSVAEGLAYEQYF.

The chain links TRBV5-8 to TRBJ2-5, with 9 bases matching TRBD1. Per germline, CDR1 SGHTS and CDR2 YDEGEE. This CDR3 is 15 amino acids long. V trimming: 0 bases; J trimming: 4 bases; junction bases outside the gene matches: 4. Here the CDR3 DNA reads TGTGCCAGCAGCTTGGGGGGACAGGGCAGAGAGACCCAGTACTTC. Translated, it gives CASSLGGQGRETQYF.

The rearrangement links TRBV2 to TRBJ1-5, with no clear D. This CDR3 region has 14 residues. V lost 7 bases and J lost 0, with 10 bases in between. Germline CDR1 and CDR2: SNHLY and FYNNEI. CDR3 sequence (DNA): TGTGCCAGCAAGGGCGACTATAGCAATCAGCCCCAGCATTTT. This sequence encodes CASKGDYSNQPQHF. The variable domain in full, completed from reference TRBV2 and TRBJ1-5, reads EPEVTQTPSHQVTQMGQEVILRCVPISNHLYFYWYRQILGQKVEFLVSFYNNEISEKSEIFDDQFSVERPDGSNFTLKIRSTKLEDSAMYFCASKGDYSNQPQHFGDGTRLSIL.

The V call is TRBV19, the J call TRBJ2-1, with D possibly being TRBD2 (6 bases). The CDR3 consists of 14 residues. V was cut by 1 base and J by 13 bases, with 17 bases left in between. CDR1 and CDR2 (germline): LNHDA, SQIVND (reference sequence). The CDR3 nucleotides are TGTGCCAGTAGTATAGCTGGGGACTCGATACCTCAGTTCTTC. Translation gives CASSIAGDSIPQFF.